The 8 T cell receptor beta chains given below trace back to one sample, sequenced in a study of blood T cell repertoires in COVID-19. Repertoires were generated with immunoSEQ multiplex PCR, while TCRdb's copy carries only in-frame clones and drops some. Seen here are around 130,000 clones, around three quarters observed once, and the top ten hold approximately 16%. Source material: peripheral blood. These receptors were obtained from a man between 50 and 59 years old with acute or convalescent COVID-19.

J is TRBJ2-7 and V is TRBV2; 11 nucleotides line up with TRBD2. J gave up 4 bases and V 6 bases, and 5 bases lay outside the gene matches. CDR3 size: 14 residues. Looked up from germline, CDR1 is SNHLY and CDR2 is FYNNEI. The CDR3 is CASSLGTSGYEQYF. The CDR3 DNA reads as TGTGCCAGCAGCCTCGGGACTAGCGGTTACGAGCAGTACTTC.

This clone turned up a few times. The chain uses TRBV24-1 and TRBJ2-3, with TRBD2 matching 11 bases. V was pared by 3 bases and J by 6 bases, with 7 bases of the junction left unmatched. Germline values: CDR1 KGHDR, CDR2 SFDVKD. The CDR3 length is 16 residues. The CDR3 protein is CATSDLAGGLSDTQYF. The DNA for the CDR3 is TGTGCCACCAGTGATCTAGCGGGGGGCCTCAGTGATACGCAGTATTTT.

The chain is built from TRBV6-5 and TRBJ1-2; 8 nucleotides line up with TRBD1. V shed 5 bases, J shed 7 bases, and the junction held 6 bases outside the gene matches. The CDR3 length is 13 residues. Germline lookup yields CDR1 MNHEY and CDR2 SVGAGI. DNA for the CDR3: TGTGCCAGCAGTCTGGACAGGGCGAGTGGCTACACCTTC. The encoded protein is CASSLDRASGYTF.

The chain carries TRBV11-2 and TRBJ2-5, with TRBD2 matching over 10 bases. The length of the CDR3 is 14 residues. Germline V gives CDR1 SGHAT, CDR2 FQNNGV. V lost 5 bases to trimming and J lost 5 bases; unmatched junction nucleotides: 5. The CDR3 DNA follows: TGTGCCAGCAGCCGACAGACTAGCGGGGAGACCCAGTACTTC. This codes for CASSRQTSGETQYF.

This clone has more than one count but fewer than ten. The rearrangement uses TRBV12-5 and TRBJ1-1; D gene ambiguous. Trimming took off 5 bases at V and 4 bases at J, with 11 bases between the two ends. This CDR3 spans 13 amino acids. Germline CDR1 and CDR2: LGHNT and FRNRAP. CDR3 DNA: TGTGCTAGTGGTCGGGAGGCGGGCACTGAAGCTTTCTTT. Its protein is CASGREAGTEAFF.

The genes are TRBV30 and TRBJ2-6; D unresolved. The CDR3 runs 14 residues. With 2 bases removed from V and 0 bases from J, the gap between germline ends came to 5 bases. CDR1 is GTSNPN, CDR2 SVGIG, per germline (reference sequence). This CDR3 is CAWSRVSGANVLTF. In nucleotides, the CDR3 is TGTGCCTGGAGTAGAGTCTCTGGGGCCAACGTCCTGACTTTC.

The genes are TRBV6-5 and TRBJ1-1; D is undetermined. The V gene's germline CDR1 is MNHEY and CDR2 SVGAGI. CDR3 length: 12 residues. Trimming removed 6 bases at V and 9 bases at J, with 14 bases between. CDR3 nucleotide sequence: TGTGCCAGCAGCGGGGAGTGGGCCCAAGCTTTCTTT. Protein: CASSGEWAQAFF.

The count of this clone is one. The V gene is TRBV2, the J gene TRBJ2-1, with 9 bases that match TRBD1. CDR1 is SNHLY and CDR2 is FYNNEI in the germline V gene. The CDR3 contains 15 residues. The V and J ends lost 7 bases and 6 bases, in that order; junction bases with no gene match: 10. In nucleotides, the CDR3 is TGTGCCAGCACATACACAGGGGGCGCGGGCAATGAGCAGTTCTTC. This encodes CASTYTGGAGNEQFF.